The rows below give T cell receptor beta chains drawn from one sample of a study of blood T cell repertoires in COVID-19. The protocol was immunoSEQ multiplex PCR, while the TCRdb copy is restricted to in-frame clones and leaves out a portion. The sample holds 160,000 or so clones, about 81% seen once. The sample comprised peripheral blood. The receptor source for this set is a woman older than 75 with acute or convalescent COVID-19. The CDR3 runs from the conserved cysteine through the conserved F or W. Each record gives: V gene, J gene, clone size, D gene, CDR3 protein, CDR3 DNA. D genes are given only for firm matches. Rows may omit the clone size; those that give it use once, few, many or a size class.

V gene: TRBV9; J gene: TRBJ1-1; clone size: NA; D gene: NA; CDR3 protein: CASSAGGTEAFF; CDR3 DNA: TGTGCCAGCAGCGCAGGTGGCACTGAAGCTTTCTTT
V gene: TRBV5-4; J gene: TRBJ1-1; clone size: NA; D gene: TRBD1; CDR3 protein: CASSLRTGDTEAFF; CDR3 DNA: TGTGCCAGCAGCTTGAGGACAGGGGACACTGAAGCTTTCTTT
V gene: TRBV5-6; J gene: TRBJ2-5; clone size: NA; D gene: NA; CDR3 protein: CASSLGTSKTQYF; CDR3 DNA: TGTGCCAGCAGCTTAGGGACATCGAAGACCCAGTACTTC
V gene: TRBV10-2; J gene: TRBJ1-5; clone size: NA; D gene: TRBD1; CDR3 protein: CASSERRGLGVSNQPQHF; CDR3 DNA: TGCGCCAGCAGTGAGAGGAGGGGGCTCGGGGTTAGCAATCAGCCCCAGCATTTT
V gene: TRBV13; J gene: TRBJ1-2; clone size: once; D gene: TRBD1; CDR3 protein: CASSVGGQGASGVYGYTF; CDR3 DNA: TGTGCCAGCAGCGTCGGTGGACAGGGAGCCTCCGGTGTCTATGGCTACACCTTC
V gene: TRBV5-1; J gene: TRBJ2-7; clone size: NA; D gene: TRBD2; CDR3 protein: CASRPGGTVYEQYF; CDR3 DNA: TGCGCCAGCAGGCCGGGAGGAACGGTATACGAGCAGTACTTC
V gene: TRBV19; J gene: TRBJ1-3; clone size: NA; D gene: TRBD1; CDR3 protein: CASSMGGQGLSGNTIYF; CDR3 DNA: TGTGCCAGTAGTATGGGCGGACAGGGGTTATCTGGAAACACCATATATTTT
V gene: TRBV19; J gene: TRBJ1-2; clone size: few; D gene: NA; CDR3 protein: CASSIWDFNGYTF; CDR3 DNA: TGTGCCAGTAGTATATGGGACTTTAACGGCTACACCTTC
V gene: TRBV5-1; J gene: TRBJ1-2; clone size: NA; D gene: NA; CDR3 protein: CASRGENDYGYTF; CDR3 DNA: TGCGCCAGTCGGGGGGAGAACGACTATGGCTACACCTTC
V gene: TRBV6-9; J gene: TRBJ2-7; clone size: once; D gene: NA; CDR3 protein: CASTLGEHYEQYF; CDR3 DNA: TGTGCCAGCACATTAGGGGAACACTACGAGCAGTACTTC
V gene: TRBV7-9; J gene: TRBJ2-6; clone size: NA; D gene: NA; CDR3 protein: CASSLYPHPGGANVLTF; CDR3 DNA: TGTGCCAGCAGCTTATACCCCCATCCGGGTGGGGCCAACGTCCTGACTTTC
V gene: TRBV6-5; J gene: TRBJ1-5; clone size: NA; D gene: TRBD1; CDR3 protein: CASSFQGASNQPQHF; CDR3 DNA: TGTGCCAGCAGTTTCCAGGGGGCGAGCAATCAGCCCCAGCATTTT
V gene: TRBV12-3/TRBV12-4; J gene: TRBJ1-2; clone size: NA; D gene: NA; CDR3 protein: CASSLGPYGYTF; CDR3 DNA: TGTGCCAGCAGTTTAGGGCCTTATGGCTACACCTTC
V gene: TRBV28; J gene: TRBJ1-1; clone size: NA; D gene: NA; CDR3 protein: CASSSPTGGSNTEAFF; CDR3 DNA: TGTGCCAGCAGTTCCCCCACAGGTGGGTCGAACACTGAAGCTTTCTTT
V gene: TRBV7-6; J gene: TRBJ1-3; clone size: once; D gene: NA; CDR3 protein: CASSRDNPGSGNTIYF; CDR3 DNA: TGTGCCAGCAGCCGGGACAATCCTGGCTCTGGAAACACCATATATTTT
V gene: TRBV11-2; J gene: TRBJ1-1; clone size: NA; D gene: NA; CDR3 protein: CASSPNVHAGGNTEAFF; CDR3 DNA: TGTGCCAGCAGCCCAAACGTCCACGCAGGAGGAAACACTGAAGCTTTCTTT
V gene: TRBV6-5; J gene: TRBJ2-3; clone size: NA; D gene: NA; CDR3 protein: CASSYSGVGTDTQYF; CDR3 DNA: TGTGCCAGCAGTTACTCAGGGGTTGGCACAGATACGCAGTATTTT
V gene: TRBV13; J gene: TRBJ2-7; clone size: NA; D gene: TRBD1; CDR3 protein: CASSPAGTGRKEQYF; CDR3 DNA: TGTGCCAGCAGCCCCGCCGGGACAGGTAGAAAAGAGCAGTACTTC
V gene: TRBV2; J gene: TRBJ1-3; clone size: NA; D gene: NA; CDR3 protein: CASSGPGPSGNTIYF; CDR3 DNA: TGTGCCAGCAGTGGTCCAGGCCCCTCTGGAAACACCATATATTTT
V gene: TRBV7-2; J gene: TRBJ2-1; clone size: once; D gene: TRBD2; CDR3 protein: CASSLAPGEGSNEQFF; CDR3 DNA: TGTGCCAGCAGCTTAGCACCGGGGGAGGGGTCGAATGAGCAGTTCTTC
V gene: TRBV6-6; J gene: TRBJ2-7; clone size: NA; D gene: NA; CDR3 protein: CASSYRQESYEQYF; CDR3 DNA: TGTGCCAGCAGTTATCGGCAGGAATCCTACGAGCAGTACTTC
V gene: TRBV5-1; J gene: TRBJ2-1; clone size: NA; D gene: TRBD1; CDR3 protein: CASSWGQGAGYNEQFF; CDR3 DNA: TGCGCCAGCAGCTGGGGACAGGGGGCGGGCTACAATGAGCAGTTCTTC